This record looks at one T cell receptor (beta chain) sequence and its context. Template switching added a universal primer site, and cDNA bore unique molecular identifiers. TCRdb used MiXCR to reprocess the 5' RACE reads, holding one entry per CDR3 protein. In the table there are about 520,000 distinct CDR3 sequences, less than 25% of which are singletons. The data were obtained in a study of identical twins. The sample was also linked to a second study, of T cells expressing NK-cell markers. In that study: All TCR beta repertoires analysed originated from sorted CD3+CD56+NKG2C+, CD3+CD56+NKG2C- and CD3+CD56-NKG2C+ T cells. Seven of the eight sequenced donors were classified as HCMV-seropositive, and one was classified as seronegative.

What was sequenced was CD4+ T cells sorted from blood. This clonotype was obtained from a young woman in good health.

The CDR3 loop is CASSTLAGTQYF. CDR3 coding DNA: TGCGCCAGCAGCACCCTAGCGGGGACGCAGTATTTT. The V and J genes are TRBV5-1 and TRBJ2-3, with 9 bases aligning to TRBD2. After removal of 4 bases from V and 9 bases from J, the junction contained 3 bases not matched to a gene. The CDR3 runs 12 residues. Germline V gives CDR1 SGHRS, CDR2 YFSETQ.